The source of this TCR beta chain is a study of post-analysis software for immune sequencing data. Across the whole study: Disease courses included relapsing-remitting, secondary progressive and progressive-relapsing multiple sclerosis.

As for this clonotype: Its antigen is undetermined.

V gave up 1 base and J gave up 5 bases; unmatched junction bases: 5. The CDR3 sequence is 15 residues long. Overall study results and limits: Patients showed TRBV5-6, TRBV5-1 and TRBV20-1 among five TRBV segments more frequent than in controls. Comparison with controls showed significantly lower normalized Chao1 diversity in multiple sclerosis patients.

TCR beta libraries were prepared from cDNA with unique molecular identifiers. Roughly 0.5 million cDNA molecules were obtained from 1 to 10 million T cells. TCRdb fed the PCR reads into MiXCR, producing one record per CDR3 protein. The table shows about 500,000 distinct CDR3 sequences, with roughly 45% occurring only once. The TCR was taken from a girl aged 5-17 years with multiple sclerosis. Sequencing was carried out using blood. The chain uses TRBV12-3 or TRBV12-4 and TRBJ2-5; 9 nucleotides agree with TRBD1. This CDR3 is CASSLDRGRSETQYF. The CDR3 DNA reads TGTGCCAGCAGTTTAGACAGGGGGCGTTCGGAGACCCAGTACTTC.